The TCR beta chain described here comes from a study of T cells in tuberculosis (dated by TCRdb to 2016 to 2018). Study-level background: The study combined CD1B tetramers and high-throughput TCR immunosequencing to characterize T cells specific for the mycobacterial lipid antigen glucose monomycolate (GMM). IGRA-negative adolescents, IGRA-positive adolescents with latent tuberculosis and adults with active tuberculosis, about 9 per group, were compared in a South African clinical cohort.

Findings and caveats that apply to the study as a whole: Clinical samples were selected based on which cryopreserved specimens were available, and the active tuberculosis cases were adults whereas the controls were adolescents. Smaller mean NN-distances to GMM-specific TCRs were observed in active tuberculosis TCR-alpha repertoires than in IGRA-negative controls, suggesting clonal expansion of GMM-specific TCRs. An accuracy of approximately 87% (AUROC 0.85 to 0.95) was reached by a classifier using the diverse GMM-specific repertoire, compared with 70% accuracy when GEM motif frequencies were used. The smaller NN-distances were partly driven by shorter CDR3-alpha lengths in active tuberculosis patients, and the difference for TCR-beta did not reach statistical significance.

This clone was seen a few times. There is no known antigen for this receptor. No base quality values were provided; no much bigger clone lies one nucleotide off. At study entry, a tuberculin skin test and the QuantiFERON-TB GOLD In-Tube IGRA were used to screen adolescents for latent tuberculosis infection. Immunosequencing was performed on unsorted cryopreserved PBMC, with 90,000 to 100,000 T cells per clinical donor covered on average. Eleven high schools in the Worcester region of the Western Cape, South Africa, served as enrollment sites for adolescents aged 12 to 18 years. Around ten M. tuberculosis-infected adolescents and around 10 uninfected adolescents, matched for age and sex, were selected. Adolescent PBMC were isolated from freshly drawn heparinized blood by density centrifugation and cryopreserved. The cysteine opens and the phenylalanine closes a CDR3 of 16 amino acids. Just the 48-base CDR3 DNA is kept, in frame starting at base 1. Trimming removed 6 bases from V and 0 bases from J, leaving 17 bases between the germline ends. From a lookup of the germline V gene (reference sequence), CDR1 and CDR2 are MNHEY and SMNVEV.

TCR libraries were generated with the immunoSEQ multiplex PCR assay, using TCR-beta and/or TCR-alpha/delta assays for each sample. The Illumina high-throughput platform was used to sequence the amplified TCR libraries. As for the original processing: Clustering and dimensionality reduction relied on pairwise TCRdist distances among GMM-specific receptors from T cells that were either sorted ex vivo or expanded in vitro. Each clinical repertoire received a mean NN-distance score, defined as the average TCRdist to the nearest 10% of tetramer-positive reference sequences. GEM TCR motif frequency was calculated as the fraction of unique TCRs that matched known GEM sequences by V/J usage and CDR3 length. Active tuberculosis was classified by linear discriminant analysis with leave-one-out cross-validation, implemented in scikit-learn. The immuneACCESS repertoire file appears here via TCRdb, limited to in-frame rearrangements. These files lack a portion of the clones; in checked studies, under half of the deficit traces to unresolved V genes, and the cause of the others is not known. That table furnishes V, J and clone size, whereas the DNA furnished D and trimming. Across this sample there are 38,000 or so clones, with roughly 96% seen only once. The leading ten clones occupy roughly 3.5% of the sample.

The clonotype originates from a donor aged 10-30 years with latent tuberculosis or without tuberculosis infection. The sample taken for sequencing was PBMCs. The chain was built from TRBV27 and TRBJ1-1; a weak D assignment points to TRBD1 (6 bases agree). CDR3 sequence: CASRRLGQIMNTEAFF. The DNA reads as follows: TGTGCCAGCAGAAGACTTGGACAGATCATGAACACTGAAGCTTTCTTT.